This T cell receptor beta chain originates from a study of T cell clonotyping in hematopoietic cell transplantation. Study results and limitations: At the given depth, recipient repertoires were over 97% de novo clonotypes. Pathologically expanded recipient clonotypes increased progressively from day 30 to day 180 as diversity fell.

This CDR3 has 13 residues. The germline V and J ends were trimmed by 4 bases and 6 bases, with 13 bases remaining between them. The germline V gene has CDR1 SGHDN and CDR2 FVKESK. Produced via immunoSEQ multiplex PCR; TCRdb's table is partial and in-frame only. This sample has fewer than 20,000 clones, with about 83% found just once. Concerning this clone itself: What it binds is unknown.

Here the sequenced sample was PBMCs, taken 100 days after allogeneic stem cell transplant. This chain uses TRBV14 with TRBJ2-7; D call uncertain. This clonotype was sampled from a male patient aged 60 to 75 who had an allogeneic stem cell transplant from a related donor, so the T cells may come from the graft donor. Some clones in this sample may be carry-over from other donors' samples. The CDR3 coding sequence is TGTGCCAGCAGCCTGTCCACGACGGGCGAGCAGTACTTC. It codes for CASSLSTTGEQYF. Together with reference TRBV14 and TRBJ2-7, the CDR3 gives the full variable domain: EAGVTQFPSHSVIEKGQTVTLRCDPISGHDNLYWYRRVMGKEIKFLLHFVKESKQDESGMPNNRFLAERTGGTYSTLKVQPAELEDSGVYFCASSLSTTGEQYFGPGTRLTVT.